Each of the 9 T cell receptor beta chains below was sequenced from the same sample in a study of CD8 T cells in ankylosing spondylitis. TCRdb reanalysed the 5' RACE reads using MiXCR and keeps one entry per CDR3 protein. The table records around 150,000 distinct CDR3 sequences, approximately 48% of them present only once. The sequenced sample was synovial fluid, either unsorted or a sorted T cell fraction (not recorded which). The source is a male donor with ankylosing spondylitis.

This chain links TRBV6-5 with TRBJ2-7; 7 positions match TRBD2. The V gene end was trimmed by 6 bases and the J gene end by 2 bases; junction bases not matched to a gene: 13. The CDR3 loop spans 16 amino acids. CDR1 and CDR2 (germline): MNHEY, SVGAGI. In DNA, the CDR3 is TGTGCCAGCAGCTACCCTCTAGCGGAATTCACCTACGAGCAGTACTTC. It translates to CASSYPLAEFTYEQYF.

This clonotype turned up a few times. The gene calls are TRBV10-3 and TRBJ2-7; TRBD2 agrees at 11 bases. Unmatched junction bases numbered 7, after V lost 5 bases and J lost 7 bases. CDR1 is ENHRY, CDR2 SYGVKD, per germline. CDR3 length: 14 residues. DNA for the CDR3: TGTGCCATCAGTCACCCCGGGACTAGCGGAGAGCAGTACTTC. Its translation is CAISHPGTSGEQYF.

This clonotype was recorded many times. J is TRBJ2-3 and V is TRBV20-1; TRBD2 aligns across 12 bases. Looked up from germline, CDR1 is DFQATT and CDR2 is SNEGSKA (reference sequence). There are 16 residues in the CDR3. V was clipped by 0 bases and J by 2 bases; unmatched bases: 3. The CDR3 DNA sequence: TGCAGTGCTAGAGATCCTAGCGGGGGGGACACAGATACGCAGTATTTT. Protein product: CSARDPSGGDTDTQYF.

The chain uses TRBV29-1 and TRBJ2-3; 15 nucleotides line up with TRBD2. After removal of 4 bases from V and 0 bases from J, the junction contained 2 bases not matched to a gene. There are 16 residues in the CDR3. Germline CDR1 SQVTM, CDR2 ANQGSEA. CDR3 in DNA: TGCAGCGTTGCTGGGACTAGCGGGAGGAGCACAGATACGCAGTATTTT. This translates into CSVAGTSGRSTDTQYF.

This chain uses TRBV20-1 with TRBJ2-1; D may be TRBD1 (5 bases). This CDR3 is built from 12 residues. Trimming cost V 4 bases and J 6 bases, with 10 bases left between them. Per the germline V gene, CDR1 is DFQATT and CDR2 is SNEGSKA (reference sequence). CDR3 loop: CSATRASNEQFF. The CDR3 region has the DNA TGCAGTGCTACCAGGGCGAGCAATGAGCAGTTCTTC.

This clonotype was counted a single time. The chain carries TRBV24-1 and TRBJ2-2; D possibly uses TRBD1 or TRBD2 (5 bases each). V shed 5 bases and J shed 3 bases, with 15 bases lying between them. CDR3 length: 16 amino acids. From germline, CDR1 is KGHDR and CDR2 SFDVKD. CDR3 loop: CATSGLRGLDTGELFF. CDR3 sequence (DNA): TGTGCCACCAGTGGCCTCCGGGGCTTAGACACCGGGGAGCTGTTTTTT.

This clonotype was picked up many times. V is TRBV14 and J is TRBJ2-7, with D unresolved. V dropped 1 base and J dropped 2 bases, with 18 bases sitting between them. There are 17 residues in the CDR3. The germline gives CDR1 SGHDN, CDR2 FVKESK. The CDR3 DNA is TGTGCCAGCAGCCAAGGCGTTCTACTAAAAGGGCCCTACGAGCAGTACTTC. It is translated as CASSQGVLLKGPYEQYF.

This rearrangement joins TRBV20-1 to TRBJ2-7; 8 nucleotides agree with TRBD1. The germline CDR1 and CDR2 sequences are DFQATT and SNEGSKA (reference sequence). Germline trimming cut 5 bases from V and 6 bases from J; bases unmatched to any gene: 9. The CDR3 is 13 residues long. The CDR3, as DNA: TGCAGTGCTCACCAGGGGGCCTCCCTCGAGCAGTACTTC. Translated: CSAHQGASLEQYF.

At least ten counts were recorded for this clonotype. The chain joins TRBV6-2 or TRBV6-3 to TRBJ1-1; no clear D gene. The CDR3 consists of 11 residues. V gave up 4 bases and J gave up 4 bases, with 4 bases separating them. CDR1 and CDR2 (germline): MNHEY, SVGEGT. This CDR3 reads CASSSFTEAFF. CDR3 nucleotides: TGTGCCAGCAGTTCCTTCACTGAAGCTTTCTTT.